The rows below give T cell receptor beta chains drawn from one sample of a study of CD8+CD57+ T cells in acquired aplastic anemia. TCRdb analysed the reads with MiXCR anew, one entry per CDR3 protein. The sample yields more than 250,000 distinct CDR3 sequences, approximately 57% seen once. The source material was sorted CD4+, CD8+, or CD8+CD57+ T cells (not recorded which) from PBMCs. The receptor source for this set is a human donor with severe aplastic anemia or a healthy control (not recorded which). CDR3s include the opening cysteine and the closing phenylalanine or tryptophan. The order of the fields is CDR3 length, V gene, J gene, CDR3 protein.

15,TRBV29-1,-,CSVTPGTSGISEQYF
13,TRBV2,TRBJ2-3,CASGGGFTDTQYF
14,TRBV4-3,TRBJ1-1,CASSHSLSNTEAFF
12,TRBV7-6,TRBJ2-7,CASSLGGEEQYF
14,TRBV20-1,TRBJ1-6,CSAGGGGRNSPLHF
16,TRBV24-1,TRBJ2-5,CATSDLKGDSVKTQYF
13,TRBV10-3,TRBJ2-1,CAIRTDPYNEQFF
14,TRBV11-2,TRBJ2-7,CASSLVPGPYEQYF
14,TRBV5-1,TRBJ2-7,CASSFGTGVHEQYF
16,TRBV2,TRBJ2-1,CASSDKGQGLYNEQFF
14,TRBV19,TRBJ1-6,CASSMEGHMSPLHF
14,TRBV2,TRBJ1-4,CASDLDRHNEKLFF
13,TRBV20-1,TRBJ1-6,CSAFDRGNSPLHF
15,TRBV9,TRBJ1-1,CASSPHGTLATEAFF
15,TRBV19,TRBJ1-3,CASSTPRGSGNTIYF
15,TRBV7-2,TRBJ2-2,CSSSLSQGNTGELFF
14,TRBV7-2,TRBJ2-7,CASSVRGVSGEQYF
14,TRBV20-1,TRBJ2-5,CSAADRGRSETQYF
12,TRBV6-1,-,CASSWTEDIQYF
15,TRBV7-9,TRBJ1-6,CASSQRGTGNSPLHF
13,TRBV29-1,TRBJ2-1,CSVAGLVFIGQFF
11,TRBV20-1,TRBJ2-1,CSAPVGNEQFF
18,TRBV7-2,TRBJ2-1,CASSLGRRLAGGYNEQFF
15,TRBV19,TRBJ2-3,CASTGGGYGTDTQYF
13,TRBV7-9,TRBJ2-2,CASSSGASGELFF
13,TRBV6-6,TRBJ2-5,CASSYSRFETQYF
12,TRBV7-2,TRBJ2-1,CASSYRGNEQFF